The 22 T cell receptor beta chains below all came from one sample that was sequenced in a study of blood T cell repertoires in COVID-19. Libraries were prepared by immunoSEQ multiplex PCR; TCRdb keeps only in-frame clonotypes and omits some of them. Here the sample spans 150,000 or so clones, roughly 84% being singletons. The sequencing input was PBMCs or T cells enriched from blood (not recorded which). The source of these receptors is a woman aged 45-65 years who had been exposed to COVID-19.

The chain couples TRBV5-8 to TRBJ2-5; 10 positions agree with TRBD2. CDR3 length: 17 amino acids. Germline lookup yields CDR1 SGHTS and CDR2 YDEGEE. With 7 bases clipped from V and 1 base from J, the junction kept 13 bases outside the gene matches. CDR3: CASSHLAGAGPQETQYF. CDR3 nucleotide sequence: TGTGCCAGCTCCCACCTAGCGGGGGCGGGCCCCCAAGAGACCCAGTACTTC. Full variable domain (outside the CDR3, taken from reference TRBV5-8 and TRBJ2-5): EAGVTQSPTHLIKTRGQQATLRCSPISGHTSVYWYQQALGLGLQFLLWYDEGEERNRGNFPPRFSGRQFPNYSSELNVNALELEDSALYLCASSHLAGAGPQETQYFGPGTRLLVL.

The genes are TRBV10-1 and TRBJ1-5; D remains ambiguous. Trimming cost V 1 base and J 9 bases, with 10 bases left between them. Looked up from germline, CDR1 is WNHNN and CDR2 is SYGVQD (reference sequence). The CDR3 contains 13 residues. CDR3 nucleotides: TGCGCCAGCAGTGAGTTAGCCGCGGGGCCCCAGCATTTT. It codes for CASSELAAGPQHF.

This chain connects TRBV9 to TRBJ1-4, with D possibly being TRBD1 (6 bases). The V end lost 3 bases, the J end lost 4 bases, and 13 bases lay between the germline ends. The CDR3 is 15 residues long. Germline lookup yields CDR1 SGDLS and CDR2 YYNGEE. CDR3 nucleotide sequence: TGTGCCAGCAGCGGCCAGACAGGCTTTAATGAAAAACTGTTTTTT. Its protein product is CASSGQTGFNEKLFF.

The chain couples TRBV2 to TRBJ2-6; D is unclear. The length of the CDR3 is 15 residues. Germline values: CDR1 SNHLY, CDR2 FYNNEI. The V and J ends lost 2 bases and 4 bases respectively, with 9 bases between them. The chain's CDR3 is CASSEMATGANVLTF. The CDR3 bases are TGTGCCAGCAGTGAAATGGCCACGGGGGCCAACGTCCTGACTTTC.

The J gene is TRBJ2-2, the V gene TRBV25-1; 15 positions match TRBD2. The V gene's germline CDR1 is MGHDK and CDR2 SYGVNS. With V trimmed by 8 bases and J by 4 bases, 2 bases remained unmatched. The CDR3 is 15 amino acids. Here the CDR3 reads CASGGLAGGTGELFF. The CDR3 DNA reads TGTGCCAGCGGGGGACTAGCGGGAGGCACCGGGGAGCTGTTTTTT.

V gene TRBV7-9 combines with J gene TRBJ2-1; tentative D call: TRBD2 (6 bases). Trimming left V 5 bases short and J 5 bases short, with 13 bases between. Germline V gene lookup returns CDR1 SEHNR and CDR2 FQNEAQ (reference sequence). CDR3 length: 14 residues. The CDR3 DNA sequence: TGTGCCAGCAGCGAAAGCGGGCGAAACAATGAGCAGTTCTTC. Its protein is CASSESGRNNEQFF.

The V gene is TRBV5-1, the J gene TRBJ2-3; 9 bases are a match to TRBD2. Germline V gives CDR1 SGHRS, CDR2 YFSETQ. This CDR3 is built from 15 residues. V dropped 4 bases and J dropped 3; count of bases not matched to a gene: 6. CDR3 region: CASSENSGRTDTQYF. The CDR3 coding sequence is TGCGCCAGCAGCGAAAATAGCGGGAGAACAGATACGCAGTATTTT.

The CDR3: CASSMRVITQSTEAFF. Here the CDR3 DNA reads TGTGCCAGTAGTATGAGGGTGATCACTCAAAGTACTGAAGCTTTCTTT. The V and J genes are TRBV19 and TRBJ1-1; D remains unclear. This CDR3 has 16 amino acids. Germline lookup yields CDR1 LNHDA and CDR2 SQIVND (reference sequence). The V end lost 3 bases, the J end lost 5 bases, and 19 bases lay between the germline ends. The whole variable domain, filled in from reference TRBV19 and TRBJ1-1, reads DGGITQSPKYLFRKEGQNVTLSCEQNLNHDAMYWYRQDPGQGLRLIYYSQIVNDFQKGDIAEGYSVSREKKESFPLTVTSAQKNPTAFYLCASSMRVITQSTEAFFGQGTRLTVV.

V usage is TRBV7-2 and J usage is TRBJ1-2, with D tentatively TRBD1 (6 bases). V dropped 1 base and J dropped 4 bases, with 13 bases sitting between them. Germline CDR1 SGHTA, CDR2 FQGNSA. The CDR3 spans 15 residues. The CDR3 DNA follows: TGTGCCAGCAGCTTAGTCCGTGGGGACATCTATGGCTACACCTTC. Translated: CASSLVRGDIYGYTF.

The V and J genes are TRBV6-2 or TRBV6-3 and TRBJ1-1; no firm D call. Trimming took 2 bases from V and 5 from J, leaving 12 bases between them. The CDR3 contains 14 residues. Germline V lookup: CDR1 MNHEY, CDR2 SVGEGT. The CDR3 bases are TGTGCCAGCAGTTACGGGATACGGGGAACTGAAGCTTTCTTT. Amino acid sequence: CASSYGIRGTEAFF.

V is TRBV19 and J is TRBJ1-2; no clear D. Germline V CDR1 and CDR2: LNHDA, SQIVND (reference sequence). V shed 5 bases and J shed 7 bases, with 14 bases lying between them. This CDR3 is 13 amino acids long. Here the CDR3 reads CASSFRDLVGYTF. The CDR3 coding sequence is TGTGCCAGTAGTTTCCGGGATCTCGTTGGCTACACCTTC.

The chain has TRBV19 and TRBJ2-7; TRBD1 aligns across 7 bases. With 6 bases clipped from V and 0 bases from J, the junction kept 8 bases outside the gene matches. Germline CDR1 reads LNHDA; CDR2 reads SQIVND (reference sequence). CDR3 length: 15 residues. The CDR3 DNA reads as TGTGCCAGTAGCCCCCGACAGGGCGCCTCCTACGAGCAGTACTTC. Its translation is CASSPRQGASYEQYF.

This clone was seen more than once but under ten times. The CDR3, as DNA: TGTGCCAGCAGCAAAGGGGTCCAACACGAGCAGTACTTC. Translated, it gives CASSKGVQHEQYF. The chain has TRBV9 and TRBJ2-7; tentative D call: TRBD1 (5 bases). The CDR3 runs 13 residues. Germline V gene lookup returns CDR1 SGDLS and CDR2 YYNGEE. V lost 4 bases and J lost 5, with 13 bases in between.

The V call is TRBV7-9, the J call TRBJ2-7; a weak D match, TRBD1 (6 bases). Germline CDR1 and CDR2: SEHNR and FQNEAQ (reference sequence). V was pared by 1 base and J by 6 bases, with 13 bases between. This CDR3 spans 14 amino acids. In nucleotides, the CDR3 is TGTGCCAGCAGCTTAGAGGGGCGACAGGTCGAGCAGTACTTC. Translating gives CASSLEGRQVEQYF.

The rearrangement links TRBV5-1 to TRBJ1-5, with 7 bases matching TRBD1. The CDR3 loop spans 16 amino acids. V lost 5 bases to trimming and J lost 3 bases; unmatched junction nucleotides: 11. Germline V lookup: CDR1 SGHRS, CDR2 YFSETQ. DNA of the CDR3: TGCGCCAGCAGAGGGGGCGCAGGGGCTGTCAATCAGCCCCAGCATTTT. Translating gives CASRGGAGAVNQPQHF. Complete variable domain (other parts from reference TRBV5-1 and TRBJ1-5): KAGVTQTPRYLIKTRGQQVTLSCSPISGHRSVSWYQQTPGQGLQFLFEYFSETQRNKGNFPGRFSGRQFSNSRSEMNVSTLELGDSALYLCASRGGAGAVNQPQHFGDGTRLSIL.

The gene calls are TRBV5-1 and TRBJ2-5, with 8 positions matching TRBD2. The CDR3 contains 15 residues. Germline CDR1 and CDR2: SGHRS and YFSETQ. The V segment lost 4 bases and the J segment 4 bases; nucleotides outside the gene matches: 9. CDR3 residues: CASSPQGGGRETQYF. CDR3 DNA sequence: TGCGCCAGCAGCCCCCAAGGCGGGGGGCGAGAGACCCAGTACTTC.

The chain carries TRBV27 and TRBJ2-3, with 16 bases aligning to TRBD2. CDR1 and CDR2 (germline): MNHEY, SMNVEV (reference sequence). There are 16 residues in the CDR3. V lost 5 bases to trimming and J lost 2 bases; unmatched junction nucleotides: 1. The CDR3 loop reads CASSGTSGRATDTQYF. CDR3 nucleotide sequence: TGTGCCAGCAGTGGGACTAGCGGGAGGGCCACAGATACGCAGTATTTT.

The chain employs TRBV5-4 and TRBJ2-7; 12 nucleotides agree with TRBD1. The CDR3 spans 15 residues. V trimming: 4 bases; J trimming: 4 bases; junction bases outside the gene matches: 6. The germline V gene has CDR1 SGHNT and CDR2 YYREEE (reference sequence). CDR3 amino acids: CASSREGQGAYEQYF. Written as DNA, the CDR3 is TGTGCCAGCAGCCGGGAGGGACAGGGGGCATACGAGCAGTACTTC. The complete variable domain, with remaining parts taken from reference TRBV5-4 and TRBJ2-7, reads ETGVTQSPTHLIKTRGQQVTLRCSSQSGHNTVSWYQQALGQGPQFIFQYYREEENGRGNFPPRFSGLQFPNYSSELNVNALELDDSALYLCASSREGQGAYEQYFGPGTRLTVT.

The chain carries TRBV10-3 and TRBJ2-1, with 14 bases fitting TRBD2. Losses at the gene ends were 8 bases for V and 9 bases for J; bases not matched to a gene: 12. Germline loops: CDR1 ENHRY, CDR2 SYGVKD. The CDR3 sequence is 16 residues long. As DNA, the CDR3 is TGTGCCATCGGCCCCGGGACTAGCGGGAGAGGTAGTGAGCAGTTCTTC. It codes for CAIGPGTSGRGSEQFF.

The V and J genes are TRBV5-6 and TRBJ2-1, with 9 bases identical to TRBD1. J lost 6 bases, V lost 0 bases, and 4 bases had no gene match. The CDR3 has 15 amino acids. In germline, CDR1 is SGHDT, CDR2 YYEEEE. CDR3 loop: CASSLEDRGSNEQFF. CDR3 bases: TGTGCCAGCAGCTTGGAGGACAGGGGCTCCAATGAGCAGTTCTTC.

CDR3 amino acids: CASSETGGSGTEAFF. DNA for the CDR3: TGCGCCAGCAGTGAAACAGGGGGCTCGGGCACTGAAGCTTTCTTT. The gene calls are TRBV10-1 and TRBJ1-1; TRBD1 matches at 9 bases. The CDR3 totals 15 residues. V lost 3 bases to trimming and J lost 4 bases; unmatched junction nucleotides: 6. From germline, CDR1 is WNHNN and CDR2 SYGVQD (reference sequence).

The chain has TRBV6-2 or TRBV6-3 and TRBJ2-5, with 11 bases aligning to TRBD2. V shed 4 bases and J 0 bases; nucleotides not matched to a gene: 1. This CDR3 is built from 15 residues. Per the germline V gene, CDR1 is MNHEY and CDR2 is SVGEGT. The CDR3 loop is CASSSSGGYQETQYF. As DNA, the CDR3 is TGTGCCAGCAGTTCTAGCGGGGGGTACCAAGAGACCCAGTACTTC.